Following are 12 T cell receptor beta chains from one sample sequenced in a study of T cells in Graves' hyperthyroidism and ophthalmopathy. RNA transcripts served as the template for amplifying TCR beta CDR3 regions. The HTBI primer set drove a first-round RT-PCR of the TCR CDR3. TCRdb reanalysed the multiplex PCR reads using MiXCR and keeps one entry per CDR3 protein. The table lists about 640,000 distinct CDR3 sequences, roughly 20% of them singletons. Source material: blood. The receptors originated from a man aged 25-45 years with Graves' ophthalmopathy.

The rearrangement links TRBV20-1 to TRBJ1-6, with D uncertain. V was trimmed by 6 bases and J by 0 bases, leaving 15 bases between them. From germline, CDR1 is DFQATT and CDR2 SNEGSKA (reference sequence). This CDR3 has 16 amino acids. CDR3 coding DNA: TGCAGTGCGATCCGGGCCCAGAGCTCCTATAATTCACCCCTCCACTTT. Amino acids: CSAIRAQSSYNSPLHF.

This clonotype was seen more than once but under ten times. The chain is built from TRBV20-1 and TRBJ1-1; D unclear. V shed 4 bases and J shed 1 base, with 7 bases lying between them. The germline V gene encodes CDR1 DFQATT and CDR2 SNEGSKA (reference sequence). The CDR3 runs 12 residues. CDR3 coding DNA: TGCAGTGCTAATCAGCAGAACACTGAAGCTTTCTTT. Its translation is CSANQQNTEAFF.

This clonotype was seen at least ten times. V and J are TRBV5-1 and TRBJ2-4; D unclear. The germline gives CDR1 SGHRS, CDR2 YFSETQ. The germline V and J ends were trimmed by 0 bases and 1 base, with 2 bases remaining between them. This CDR3 has 13 amino acids. CDR3 DNA: TGCGCCAGCAGCTTGGAGGCCAAAAACATTCAGTACTTC. Translated: CASSLEAKNIQYF.

This clonotype was seen just once. This may come from a read error, since a much larger clone is one base off. The chain links TRBV5-4 to TRBJ2-5; D call uncertain. V was clipped by 3 bases and J by 0 bases, with 9 bases between them. Germline V CDR1 and CDR2: SGHNT, YYREEE (reference sequence). This CDR3 is built from 14 residues. The CDR3 region is CASSSRANQETQYF. CDR3 DNA: TGTGCCAGCAGCTCCCGGGCCAACCAAGAGACCCAGTACTTC. Full variable domain (missing parts from reference TRBV5-4 and TRBJ2-5): ETGVTQSPTHLIKTRGQQVTLRCSSQSGHNTVSWYQQALGQGPQFIFQYYREEENGRGNFPPRFSGLQFPNYSSELNVNALELDDSALYLCASSSRANQETQYFGPGTRLLVL.

This clonotype was picked up a small number of times. The chain combines TRBV9 with TRBJ1-6; no clear D gene. The CDR3 totals 14 residues. From germline, CDR1 is SGDLS and CDR2 YYNGEE. The V gene lost 1 base and the J gene lost 3 bases, with 5 bases spanning the gap. CDR3 in amino acids: CASSVSLYNSPLHF. The CDR3 region has the DNA TGTGCCAGCAGCGTATCCCTCTATAATTCACCCCTCCACTTT.

This clonotype has just a few counts. This chain joins TRBV7-8 and TRBJ1-5; D not resolved. Germline loops: CDR1 SGHVS, CDR2 FQNEAQ. This CDR3 region has 16 residues. The germline V and J ends were trimmed by 1 base and 1 base, with 11 bases remaining between them. The CDR3 loop is CASSLVGPGSNQPQHF. DNA for the CDR3: TGTGCCAGCAGCTTAGTCGGCCCGGGCAGCAATCAGCCCCAGCATTTT.

V gene TRBV5-4 combines with J gene TRBJ2-3, with D tentatively TRBD2 (6 bases). The CDR3 has 15 residues. Germline V CDR1 and CDR2: SGHNT, YYREEE (reference sequence). V gave up 4 bases and J gave up 3 bases, with 15 bases separating them. CDR3 coding DNA: TGTGCCAGCAGCCCCCGGGGGACGGGAACAGATACGCAGTATTTT. Encoded protein: CASSPRGTGTDTQYF.

The sample holds many counts of this clonotype. The chain combines TRBV7-6 with TRBJ2-7, with a possible D match to TRBD2 (6 bases). Deletions cut 5 bases from V and 1 base from J, with 15 bases between. This CDR3 has 15 residues. CDR1 and CDR2 (germline): SGHVS, FNYEAQ. The DNA of the CDR3 is TGTGCCAGCAGCCCATTGTTCGGGGGTTCCTACGAGCAGTACTTC. Its translation is CASSPLFGGSYEQYF.

The CDR3: CSARVRGQGSPNTGELFF. CDR3 nucleotides: TGCAGTGCTAGAGTCCGGGGACAGGGAAGCCCTAACACCGGGGAGCTGTTTTTT. This sequence joins TRBV20-1 and TRBJ2-2; TRBD1 aligns across 9 bases. The germline V gene encodes CDR1 DFQATT and CDR2 SNEGSKA (reference sequence). There are 18 residues in the CDR3. V lost 1 base to trimming and J lost 2 bases; unmatched junction nucleotides: 11.

The gene calls are TRBV27 and TRBJ2-1, with 10 bases aligning to TRBD2. The CDR3 contains 16 residues. Germline values: CDR1 MNHEY, CDR2 SMNVEV (reference sequence). Trimming removed 2 bases from V and 6 bases from J; junction bases left unmatched: 7. The CDR3 DNA reads as TGTGCCAGCAGTTTAGATTTCCTAGCGGGAGCCAATGAGCAGTTCTTC. The encoded protein is CASSLDFLAGANEQFF.

The gene calls are TRBV11-2 and TRBJ2-7; TRBD1 might be the D (6 bases). Germline assignment: CDR1 SGHAT and CDR2 FQNNGV. Between the trimmed V and J ends, which lost 3 bases and 7 bases, there was a span of 22 bases. This CDR3 is 16 amino acids long. CDR3 loop: CASSFAQTGMSLEQYF. The CDR3 DNA reads as TGTGCCAGCAGCTTTGCCCAGACAGGCATGAGCCTTGAGCAGTACTTC.

The chain is built from TRBV10-3 and TRBJ2-2; 9 positions match TRBD1. CDR3 size: 15 residues. Trimming cost V 3 bases and J 4 bases; bases outside gene matches: 3. Germline V CDR1 and CDR2: ENHRY, SYGVKD. In DNA form, the CDR3 reads TGTGCCATCAGTGATGGACAGGGGCGCACCGGGGAGCTGTTTTTT. Its protein product is CAISDGQGRTGELFF.